The 2 T cell receptor beta chains presented below share a single source sample, sequenced in a study of CD8 T cell repertoires and HIV-1 epitope variants. Data came from immunoSEQ multiplex PCR; TCRdb stores just in-frame clones and leaves some out. The table lists roughly 6,800 clones, 65% of them singletons, with around 40% in the top ten. For these TCRs, the target antigens are not known. Sample: cultured CD8+ T cells derived from PBMCs. The receptors were sampled from a male donor with HIV.

The chain links TRBV5-4 to TRBJ2-7; 8 nucleotides agree with TRBD1. This CDR3 contains 14 residues. The germline V gene has CDR1 SGHNT and CDR2 YYREEE (reference sequence). The junction had 4 bases not matched to a gene; V was cut back by 0 bases and J by 5 bases. The DNA of the CDR3 is TGTGCCAGCAGCTTGGCGGACAGGGTGAACGAGCAGTACTTC. As protein: CASSLADRVNEQYF.

The chain is built from TRBV27 and TRBJ2-5, with TRBD1 matching 9 bases. CDR1 and CDR2 from the germline V gene are MNHEY and SMNVEV (reference sequence). The junction had 5 bases not matched to a gene; V was cut back by 2 bases and J by 1 base. This CDR3 comprises 16 residues. Here the CDR3 DNA reads TGTGCCAGCAGTTTAATGGGACAGGGTACCCAAGAGACCCAGTACTTC. This sequence encodes CASSLMGQGTQETQYF.